A selection of T cell receptor beta chains follows, all from one sample in a study of T cell responses to AZD1222 COVID-19 vaccine. TCRdb keeps only in-frame clones here, not all; method: immunoSEQ multiplex PCR. The repertoire holds some 130,000 clones, with around 90% as singletons. The material was peripheral blood, obtained on day 0 of AZD1222 vaccination. The origin of the receptors is an adult in good health. Each CDR3 is given with its conserved first and last residue. The D gene is left open where the match is weak. Clone size is given for some rows only: seen once, a few or many times, or a class if the clone is expanded.

TRBV6-6	NA	TRBJ1-2	NA	CASISGSTNYGYTF	TGTGCCAGCATTAGTGGGTCGACTAACTATGGCTACACCTTC
TRBV7-2	NA	TRBJ1-4	NA	CASSSYPGLGNEKLFF	TGTGCCAGCAGTTCCTATCCGGGCCTCGGCAATGAAAAACTGTTTTTT
TRBV19	NA	TRBJ1-4	NA	CASRPKIATNEKLFF	TGTGCCAGTAGGCCCAAAATTGCAACTAATGAAAAACTGTTTTTT
TRBV6-4	TRBD1	TRBJ2-3	NA	CASGDAKGANTDTQYF	TGTGCCAGCGGAGACGCAAAGGGGGCGAATACAGATACGCAGTATTTT
TRBV6-5	NA	TRBJ2-2	NA	CATVKDATNTGELFF	TGTGCCACCGTTAAAGACGCCACGAACACCGGGGAGCTGTTTTTT
TRBV5-1	NA	TRBJ1-1	NA	CASRYRTDFMNTEAFF	TGCGCCAGCCGGTATCGGACAGACTTCATGAACACTGAAGCTTTCTTT
TRBV2	NA	TRBJ1-6	NA	CASSDRGMRTPLHF	TGTGCCAGCAGTGATCGGGGCATGAGGACACCCCTCCACTTT
TRBV7-9	NA	TRBJ1-2	NA	CASSLGLGIGYTF	TGTGCCAGCAGCTTAGGTTTGGGGATTGGCTACACCTTC
TRBV6-5	NA	TRBJ2-1	NA	CASSYSSQGSYNEQFF	TGTGCCAGCAGTTACTCGAGTCAGGGGTCCTACAATGAGCAGTTCTTC
TRBV6-1	NA	TRBJ1-1	NA	CASSEAQGVMAFF	TGTGCCAGCAGTGAAGCCCAAGGGGTAATGGCTTTCTTT
TRBV7-9	NA	TRBJ1-4	NA	CASSLRDFNEKLFF	TGTGCCAGCAGCCTCAGAGACTTTAATGAAAAACTGTTTTTT
TRBV4-1	NA	TRBJ1-6	NA	CASSQDPYSGNSPLHF	TGCGCCAGCAGCCAAGATCCTTACAGTGGGAATTCACCCCTCCACTTT
TRBV5-5	NA	TRBJ2-1	NA	CASSLDTYNEQFF	TGTGCCAGCAGCTTAGACACCTACAATGAGCAGTTCTTC
TRBV12-5	NA	TRBJ2-1	NA	CASGPGQGHEQFF	TGTGCTAGTGGTCCTGGGCAGGGTCATGAGCAGTTCTTC
TRBV2	NA	TRBJ1-5	NA	CASSDISNQPQHF	TGTGCCAGCAGTGATATAAGCAATCAGCCCCAGCATTTT
TRBV4-3	NA	TRBJ2-3	NA	CASSPSGPGGMETQYF	TGCGCCAGCAGCCCTTCAGGCCCTGGGGGTATGGAGACGCAGTATTTT
TRBV15	TRBD1	TRBJ1-4	NA	CATSRPRQGGGEKLFF	TGTGCCACCAGCAGACCTCGACAGGGTGGGGGTGAAAAACTGTTTTTT
TRBV4-1	NA	TRBJ2-7	once	CASSQGGFGRRRSGEQYF	TGCGCCAGCAGCCAAGGGGGCTTCGGGCGCCGGAGGTCAGGCGAGCAGTACTTC
TRBV27	NA	TRBJ1-6	NA	CASSYGGLPSPLHF	TGTGCCAGCAGTTATGGAGGGTTGCCTTCACCCCTCCACTTT
TRBV29-1	TRBD2	TRBJ2-1	NA	CSVNLAGGVAPDEQFF	TGCAGCGTTAATTTAGCGGGAGGAGTCGCGCCGGATGAGCAGTTCTTC
TRBV28	NA	TRBJ1-2	once	CASSLQTSQQSTF	TGTGCCAGCAGTTTACAAACGAGTCAGCAATCGACCTTC
TRBV5-1	NA	TRBJ1-4	NA	CASRSGQNEKLFF	TGCGCCAGCAGGAGCGGACAGAATGAAAAACTGTTTTTT
TRBV5-4	NA	TRBJ1-6	NA	CASSPGDSPLHF	TGTGCCAGCAGCCCAGGGGATTCACCCCTCCACTTT
TRBV19	NA	TRBJ1-4	NA	CASSTSDRFNEKLFF	TGTGCCAGTAGTACGAGCGACAGATTTAATGAAAAACTGTTTTTT
TRBV12-3/TRBV12-4	NA	TRBJ1-2	NA	CATWVQALYGYTF	TGTGCCACCTGGGTCCAGGCACTATATGGCTACACCTTC
TRBV19	TRBD1	TRBJ1-5	NA	CASSIRGQGANQPQHF	TGTGCCAGTAGTATTCGGGGACAGGGGGCAAATCAGCCCCAGCATTTT
TRBV28	TRBD2	TRBJ2-1	NA	CASTENLADYNEQFF	TGTGCCAGCACAGAGAACCTAGCGGACTACAATGAGCAGTTCTTC
TRBV6-5	TRBD1	TRBJ1-2	once	CASSPDRRGYTF	TGTGCCAGCAGTCCGGACAGGAGGGGCTACACCTTC
TRBV7-2	NA	TRBJ2-2	NA	CASSLGSGVGTGELFF	TGTGCCAGCAGCTTAGGTTCTGGGGTCGGCACCGGGGAGCTGTTTTTT
TRBV19	NA	TRBJ1-3	NA	CASTPLGTKTGNTIYF	TGTGCCAGTACCCCGTTGGGGACTAAGACTGGAAACACCATATATTTT
TRBV18	NA	TRBJ1-4	NA	CASSTRNEKLFF	TGTGCCAGCTCCACCAGGAATGAAAAACTGTTTTTT
TRBV3-1/TRBV3-2	NA	TRBJ1-2	NA	CASSRERRGYTF	TGTGCCAGCAGCCGAGAGCGAAGAGGCTACACCTTC
TRBV19	NA	TRBJ1-2	NA	CASTLGRNYGYTF	TGTGCCAGTACCCTCGGTAGGAACTATGGCTACACCTTC
TRBV7-9	NA	TRBJ1-1	NA	CASSLVHLIANTEAFF	TGTGCCAGCAGCTTAGTTCATCTAATTGCGAACACTGAAGCTTTCTTT
TRBV5-4	NA	TRBJ1-1	NA	CASSSQGHTEAFF	TGTGCCAGCAGCTCACAAGGACACACTGAAGCTTTCTTT
TRBV3-1/TRBV3-2	NA	TRBJ1-5	NA	CASIGRPDSNQPQHF	TGTGCCAGCATCGGTAGGCCGGATAGCAATCAGCCCCAGCATTTT
TRBV18	NA	TRBJ2-2	NA	CASSPIPAASTGELFF	TGTGCCAGCTCACCAATTCCGGCAGCTAGCACCGGGGAGCTGTTTTTT
TRBV5-1	NA	TRBJ1-1	NA	CASSSTGQSGTEAFF	TGCGCCAGCAGCTCCACCGGGCAGAGTGGAACTGAAGCTTTCTTT
TRBV11-3	NA	TRBJ1-1	NA	CASSLDSGTDTEAFF	TGTGCCAGCAGCTTAGATTCAGGGACGGACACTGAAGCTTTCTTT
TRBV18	TRBD1	TRBJ1-2	NA	CASSPGTGGIYGYTF	TGTGCCAGCTCACCGGGGACAGGGGGAATCTATGGCTACACCTTC
TRBV4-3	NA	TRBJ1-2	NA	CASSQDQGLTGGYTF	TGCGCCAGCAGCCAAGATCAGGGATTAACGGGCGGCTACACCTTC
TRBV7-2	NA	TRBJ1-2	NA	CASSLGEAPQGYTF	TGTGCCAGCAGCTTAGGCGAGGCCCCTCAAGGCTACACCTTC
TRBV29-1	NA	TRBJ2-7	NA	CSVELGRASYEQYF	TGCAGCGTTGAATTGGGCAGGGCGTCCTACGAGCAGTACTTC
TRBV19	TRBD1	TRBJ1-4	NA	CASSTRTGDLKLFF	TGTGCCAGTAGTACCCGGACAGGGGATCTTAAACTGTTTTTT
TRBV9	NA	TRBJ1-2	NA	CASSDDRDIRRGYTF	TGTGCCAGCAGCGACGACCGGGACATTCGTCGGGGCTACACCTTC
TRBV5-4	NA	TRBJ2-7	NA	CASSLDSTLSEQYF	TGTGCCAGCAGCCTGGACAGTACCCTGTCCGAGCAGTACTTC
TRBV24-1	NA	TRBJ1-2	NA	CATSDLRGYTF	TGTGCCACCAGTGATTTGCGAGGCTACACCTTC
TRBV6-4	NA	TRBJ1-5	NA	CASSPGAGIQPQHF	TGTGCCAGTTCCCCGGGGGCAGGAATCCAGCCCCAGCATTTT
TRBV27	NA	TRBJ1-5	NA	CATPWGSNQPQHF	TGTGCCACCCCATGGGGCTCCAATCAGCCCCAGCATTTT
TRBV5-6	TRBD1	TRBJ2-7	NA	CASSGTGNRGFREQYF	TGTGCCAGCAGCGGGACGGGGAACAGGGGATTTCGCGAGCAGTACTTC
TRBV5-6	TRBD1	TRBJ1-2	NA	CASSLGVGGPANYGYTF	TGTGCCAGCAGCTTGGGAGTAGGGGGCCCGGCTAACTATGGCTACACCTTC
TRBV6-4	NA	TRBJ2-3	once	CASKDSLYSTDTQYF	TGTGCCAGCAAGGACTCCTTATATAGCACAGATACGCAGTATTTT
TRBV7-2	NA	TRBJ2-2	NA	CASSPPPSNTGELFF	TGTGCCAGCAGCCCGCCCCCGTCGAACACCGGGGAGCTGTTTTTT
TRBV20-1	NA	TRBJ1-2	NA	CSAYRDYGYTF	TGCAGTGCCTACAGGGACTATGGCTACACCTTC
TRBV7-6	TRBD2	TRBJ2-5	once	CASSLEVTSGGETQYF	TGTGCCAGCAGCCTCGAGGTGACTAGCGGGGGAGAGACCCAGTACTTC
TRBV10-2	NA	TRBJ1-3	NA	CASKWESGNTIYF	TGCGCCAGCAAGTGGGAGTCTGGAAACACCATATATTTT
TRBV7-8	NA	TRBJ2-7	NA	CASSLGSYEQYF	TGTGCCAGCAGCTTAGGGTCCTACGAGCAGTACTTC
TRBV27	NA	TRBJ1-1	NA	CASSLLGPAEAFF	TGTGCCAGCAGTTTATTGGGGCCTGCTGAAGCTTTCTTT
TRBV19	NA	TRBJ2-5	NA	CASSIGVQETQYF	TGTGCCAGTAGTATCGGCGTACAAGAGACCCAGTACTTC